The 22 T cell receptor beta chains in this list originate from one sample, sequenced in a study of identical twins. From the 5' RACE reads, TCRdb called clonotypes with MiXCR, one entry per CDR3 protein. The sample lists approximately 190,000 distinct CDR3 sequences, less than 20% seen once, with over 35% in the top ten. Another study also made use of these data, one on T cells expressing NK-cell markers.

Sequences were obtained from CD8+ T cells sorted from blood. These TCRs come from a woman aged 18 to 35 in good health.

In nucleotides, the CDR3 is TGTGCCAGCAGTGAACGGGGGGGCGCGTCTGAAGCTTTCTTT. Protein sequence: CASSERGGASEAFF. This chain joins TRBV6-1 and TRBJ1-1; D may be TRBD1 (6 bases). CDR1 is MNHNS, CDR2 SASEGT, per germline. This CDR3 has 14 residues. V was clipped by 2 bases and J by 6 bases, with 13 bases between them.

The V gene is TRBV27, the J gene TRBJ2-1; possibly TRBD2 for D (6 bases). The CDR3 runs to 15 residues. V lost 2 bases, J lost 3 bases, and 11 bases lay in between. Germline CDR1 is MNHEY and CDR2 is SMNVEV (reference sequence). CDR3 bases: TGTGCCAGCAGTTTAGGGACTGAGGGCTACAATGAGCAGTTCTTC. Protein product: CASSLGTEGYNEQFF.

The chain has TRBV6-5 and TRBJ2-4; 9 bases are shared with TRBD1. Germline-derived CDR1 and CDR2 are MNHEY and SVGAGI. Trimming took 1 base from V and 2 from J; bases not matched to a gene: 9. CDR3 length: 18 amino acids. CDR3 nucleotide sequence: TGTGCCAGCAGTTACTTGAAGGGGACAGGGCTTTCCAAAAACATTCAGTACTTC. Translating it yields CASSYLKGTGLSKNIQYF.

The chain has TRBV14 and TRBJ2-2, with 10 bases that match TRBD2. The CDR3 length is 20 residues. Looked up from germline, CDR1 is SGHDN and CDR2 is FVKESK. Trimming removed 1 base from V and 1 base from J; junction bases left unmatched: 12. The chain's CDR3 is CASSQVVRLAGALNTGELFF. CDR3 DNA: TGTGCCAGCAGCCAAGTGGTGCGGCTAGCGGGAGCCTTGAACACCGGGGAGCTGTTTTTT. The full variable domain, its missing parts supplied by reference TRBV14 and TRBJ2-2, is EAGVTQFPSHSVIEKGQTVTLRCDPISGHDNLYWYRRVMGKEIKFLLHFVKESKQDESGMPNNRFLAERTGGTYSTLKVQPAELEDSGVYFCASSQVVRLAGALNTGELFFGEGSRLTVL.

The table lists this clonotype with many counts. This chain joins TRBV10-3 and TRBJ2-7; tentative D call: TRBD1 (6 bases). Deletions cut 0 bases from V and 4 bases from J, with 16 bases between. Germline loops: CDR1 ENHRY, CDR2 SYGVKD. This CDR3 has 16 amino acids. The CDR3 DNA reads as TGTGCCATCAGTGAGTCGTTTAATCGGGACAAATACGAGCAGTACTTC. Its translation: CAISESFNRDKYEQYF.

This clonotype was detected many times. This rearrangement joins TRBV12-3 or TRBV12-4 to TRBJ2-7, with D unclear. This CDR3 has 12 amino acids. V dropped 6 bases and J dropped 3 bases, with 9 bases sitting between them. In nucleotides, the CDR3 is TGTGCCAGCAGCCCCCAAGGCTACGAGCAGTACTTC. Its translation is CASSPQGYEQYF.

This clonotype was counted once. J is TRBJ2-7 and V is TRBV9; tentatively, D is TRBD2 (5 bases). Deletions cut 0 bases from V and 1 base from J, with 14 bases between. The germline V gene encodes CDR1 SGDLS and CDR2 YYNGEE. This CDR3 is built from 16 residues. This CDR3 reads CASSVDSVGGSYEQYF. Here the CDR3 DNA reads TGTGCCAGCAGCGTAGATAGCGTGGGCGGATCCTACGAGCAGTACTTC.

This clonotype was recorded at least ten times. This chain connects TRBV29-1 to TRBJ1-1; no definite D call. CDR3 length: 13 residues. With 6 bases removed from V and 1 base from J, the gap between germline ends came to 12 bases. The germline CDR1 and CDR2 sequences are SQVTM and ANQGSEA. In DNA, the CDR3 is TGCAGCGTCAGGACGGCCTCGAACACTGAAGCTTTCTTT. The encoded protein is CSVRTASNTEAFF.

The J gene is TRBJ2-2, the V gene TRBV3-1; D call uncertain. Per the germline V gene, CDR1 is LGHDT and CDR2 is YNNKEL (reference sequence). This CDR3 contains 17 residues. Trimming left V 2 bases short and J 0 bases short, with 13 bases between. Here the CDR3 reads CASSQQVPESNTGELFF. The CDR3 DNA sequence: TGTGCCAGCAGCCAACAGGTCCCGGAGTCGAACACCGGGGAGCTGTTTTTT.

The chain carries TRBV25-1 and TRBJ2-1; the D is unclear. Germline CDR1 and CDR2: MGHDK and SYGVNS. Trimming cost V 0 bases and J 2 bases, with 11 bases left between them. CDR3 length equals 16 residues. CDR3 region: CASSEYSGFAYNEQFF. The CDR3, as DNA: TGTGCCAGCAGTGAATATAGTGGATTCGCCTACAATGAGCAGTTCTTC.

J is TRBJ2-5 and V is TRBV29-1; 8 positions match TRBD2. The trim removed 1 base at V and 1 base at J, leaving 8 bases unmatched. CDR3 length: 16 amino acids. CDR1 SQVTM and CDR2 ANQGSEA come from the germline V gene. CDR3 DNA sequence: TGCAGCGTTGAAGGGAACCAGCGGGGGACCCAAGAGACCCAGTACTTC. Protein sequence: CSVEGNQRGTQETQYF. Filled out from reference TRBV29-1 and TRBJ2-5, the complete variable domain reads SAVISQKPSRDICQRGTSLTIQCQVDSQVTMMFWYRQQPGQSLTLIATANQGSEATYESGFVIDKFPISRPNLTFSTLTVSNMSPEDSSIYLCSVEGNQRGTQETQYFGPGTRLLVL.

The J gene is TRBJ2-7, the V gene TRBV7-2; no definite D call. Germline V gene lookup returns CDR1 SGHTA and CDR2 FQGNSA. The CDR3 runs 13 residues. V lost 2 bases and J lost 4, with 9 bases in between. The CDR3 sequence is CASSLTRRYEQYF. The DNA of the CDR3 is TGTGCCAGCAGCTTAACCCGGCGGTACGAGCAGTACTTC.

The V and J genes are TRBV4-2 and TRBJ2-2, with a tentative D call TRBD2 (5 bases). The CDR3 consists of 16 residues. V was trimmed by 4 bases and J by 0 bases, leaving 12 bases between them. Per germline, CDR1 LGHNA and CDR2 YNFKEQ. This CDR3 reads CASSPRGDANTGELFF. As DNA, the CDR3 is TGTGCCAGCAGCCCACGGGGAGACGCGAACACCGGGGAGCTGTTTTTT.

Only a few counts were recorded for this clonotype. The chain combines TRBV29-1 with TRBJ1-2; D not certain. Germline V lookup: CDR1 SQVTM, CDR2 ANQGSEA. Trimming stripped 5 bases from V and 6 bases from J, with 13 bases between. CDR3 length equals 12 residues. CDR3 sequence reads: CSVPGLGHGYTF. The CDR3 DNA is TGCAGCGTTCCCGGCTTGGGCCATGGCTACACCTTC.

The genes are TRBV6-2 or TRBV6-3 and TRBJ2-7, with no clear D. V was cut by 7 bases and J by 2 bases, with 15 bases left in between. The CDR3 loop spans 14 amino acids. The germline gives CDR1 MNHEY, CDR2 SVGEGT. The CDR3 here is CASTDKYSPYEQYF. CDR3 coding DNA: TGTGCCAGCACCGACAAATACAGTCCCTACGAGCAGTACTTC.

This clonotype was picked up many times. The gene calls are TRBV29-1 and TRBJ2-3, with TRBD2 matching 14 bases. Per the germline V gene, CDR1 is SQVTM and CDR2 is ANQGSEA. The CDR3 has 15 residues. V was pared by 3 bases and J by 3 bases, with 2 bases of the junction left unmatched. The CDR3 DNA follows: TGCAGCGTTGAGGGGACTAGCGGGAGTACAGATACGCAGTATTTT. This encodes CSVEGTSGSTDTQYF.

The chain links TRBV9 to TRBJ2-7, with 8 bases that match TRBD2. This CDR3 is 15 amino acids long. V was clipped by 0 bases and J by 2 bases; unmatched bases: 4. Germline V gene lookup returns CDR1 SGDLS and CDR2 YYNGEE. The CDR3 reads CASSVAGGPPYEQYF. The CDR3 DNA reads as TGTGCCAGCAGCGTAGCGGGGGGGCCCCCCTACGAGCAGTACTTC.

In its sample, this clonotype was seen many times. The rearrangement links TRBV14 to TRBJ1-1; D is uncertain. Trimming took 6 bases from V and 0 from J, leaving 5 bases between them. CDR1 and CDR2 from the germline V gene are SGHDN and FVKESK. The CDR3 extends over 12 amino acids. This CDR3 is CASSPVNTEAFF. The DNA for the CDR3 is TGTGCCAGCAGTCCAGTGAACACTGAAGCTTTCTTT.

In DNA form, the CDR3 reads TGTGCCAGCAGCCCGTATCGTGGGCACAACGAGCAGTACTTC. Protein sequence: CASSPYRGHNEQYF. J is TRBJ2-7 and V is TRBV5-8; D unresolved. Germline V gene data show CDR1 as SGHTS and CDR2 as YDEGEE. V gave up 4 bases and J gave up 5 bases, with 16 bases separating them. CDR3 length equals 14 residues. The full variable domain, its missing parts supplied by reference TRBV5-8 and TRBJ2-7, is EAGVTQSPTHLIKTRGQQATLRCSPISGHTSVYWYQQALGLGLQFLLWYDEGEERNRGNFPPRFSGRQFPNYSSELNVNALELEDSALYLCASSPYRGHNEQYFGPGTRLTVT.

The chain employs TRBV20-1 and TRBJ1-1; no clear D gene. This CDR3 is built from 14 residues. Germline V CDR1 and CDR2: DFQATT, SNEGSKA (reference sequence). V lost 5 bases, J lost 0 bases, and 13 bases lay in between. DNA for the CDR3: TGCAGTGCTTGGCCGACTGAAATGAACACTGAAGCTTTCTTT. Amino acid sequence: CSAWPTEMNTEAFF.

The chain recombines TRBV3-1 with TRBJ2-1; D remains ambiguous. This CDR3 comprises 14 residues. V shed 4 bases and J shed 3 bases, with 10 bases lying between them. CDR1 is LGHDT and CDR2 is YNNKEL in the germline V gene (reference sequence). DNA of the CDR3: TGTGCCAGCAGCCGTGACGAGTACTACAATGAGCAGTTCTTC. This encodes CASSRDEYYNEQFF.

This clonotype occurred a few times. The CDR3 DNA is TGTGCCACCAGCAGGGCGGGGACTAGGATGAATGAGCAGTTCTTC. Its translation: CATSRAGTRMNEQFF. The gene calls are TRBV15 and TRBJ2-1; 8 bases are a match to TRBD2. Germline CDR1 reads LNHNV; CDR2 reads YYDKDF (reference sequence). Germline trimming cut 3 bases from V and 7 bases from J; bases unmatched to any gene: 8. The CDR3 covers 15 residues.